This TCR beta chain was retrieved from a study of glioma-infiltrating T cells (dated by TCRdb to about 2016). With respect to the entire study: TCR alpha- and beta-chain repertoires were sequenced from glioma tissue, non-neoplastic brain tissue and matched peripheral blood mononuclear cells. To measure how far tissue and blood T-cell populations diverged, each tissue-infiltrating repertoire was compared against the peripheral blood repertoire of the same patient. Three low-grade glioma patients, fewer than 10 primary glioblastoma patients and three non-glioma patients contributing non-neoplastic brain tissue were included in the paired cohort. The investigation overall reported the following: VJ-independent divergence between tissue and blood was below expectation in non-neoplastic patients but above expectation in all gliomas, especially low-grade gliomas. Group comparisons were based on small numbers of patients: three non-neoplastic, three low-grade glioma and roughly 8 glioblastoma patients. Very few CDR3 sequences were found to be shared between tissue and blood, and this scarcity was attributed to high CDR3 diversity and limited sampling.

This clonotype was observed many times. Its recognized antigen is unknown. Qualities for individual bases were not recorded, and no much larger clone is one base off. The iRepertoire nested amplicon-rescue multiplex PCR (arm-PCR) platform was used to amplify TCR alpha and beta CDR3 regions from RNA. One-step reverse transcription and amplification used roughly 95-400 ng of tissue mRNA or PBMC total RNA as input. Following bead purification, Illumina adapters were added through a secondary multiplex PCR, and the libraries were then gel-purified between 200 and 400 bp. Libraries carried internal 6-nucleotide barcodes used for demultiplexing. Sequencing of the libraries was done on an Illumina MiSeq using 2x220 or 2x250 nucleotide paired-end reads. From the authors' description of their analysis: Paired reads were merged using FLASH 1.2.11 and were aligned to the GRCh37 human genome using BWA-MEM, after which TRA and TRB reads were extracted. For V and J assignment, an IMGT-derived reference of cassette sequences and CDR3 motifs that included pseudogenes was used. Reads were translated in three frames, and productive CDR3s were defined by a C…FGXG motif without stop codons. Unique combinations of V-J cassette pair and CDR3 amino acid sequence were defined as clonotypes. Hamming distance filtering was applied to reads, with thresholds set by the sequence error rate of each sample in mapped regions. Using fastp at Q25 and MiXCR, TCRdb reprocessed the public reads and kept productive beta chains. Under each unique CDR3 protein, matching rows form one entry showing the most common genes and DNA. Clone size and V and J calls follow TCRdb, not the original study. Across this sample there are roughly 120,000 distinct CDR3 sequences, with 25% to 30% seen only once. The top ten hold roughly a third of the sample.

V is reduced by 0 bases and J by 8 bases, leaving a spacing of 15 bases between them. The CDR3, cysteine through phenylalanine, is 14 amino acids long. This entry keeps only the CDR3 DNA: 42 bases, framed from base 1. CDR1 is given as SGDLS and CDR2 as YYNGEE, both from the germline V gene. This sequence uses TRBV9 and TRBJ2-7; the D call could be TRBD1 or TRBD2, with each sharing 6 bases. Sequenced material: glioma tissue, nonneoplastic brain tissue, or PBMCs (not recorded which). The sequence was obtained from a human donor with low-grade glioma or glioblastoma, undergoing nonglioma brain surgery, or in good health (not recorded which). The nucleotide sequence reads TGTGCCAGCAGCGTAGCCCAGAGGGGGGTACAGCAGTACTTC. Its translation is CASSVAQRGVQQYF.